These T cell receptor beta chains were read from a single sample in a study of CD8+CD57+ T cells in acquired aplastic anemia. TCRdb recomputed calls from the reads with MiXCR, one row per CDR3 protein. Here the sample spans about 200,000 distinct CDR3 sequences, 55% to 65% being singletons. The sample taken for sequencing was sorted CD4+, CD8+, or CD8+CD57+ T cells (not recorded which) from PBMCs. All receptors derive from a human donor with aplastic anemia. Each CDR3 is given with its conserved first and last residue. The D gene is left open where the match is weak. Only part of the rows carry a size: once, few, many, or a class if the clone is expanded.

d_call: NA
clone_size: NA
v_call: TRBV19
j_call: TRBJ2-2
cdr3_aa: CASRKQGNTGELFF
cdr3_nt: TGTGCCAGTAGAAAACAGGGGAACACCGGGGAGCTGTTTTTT

d_call: NA
clone_size: NA
v_call: TRBV18
j_call: TRBJ2-7
cdr3_aa: CASSPTLYEQYF
cdr3_nt: TGTGCCAGCTCACCGACATTGTACGAGCAGTACTTC

d_call: NA
clone_size: NA
v_call: TRBV5-1
j_call: TRBJ1-2
cdr3_aa: CASSFNQGLMDGYTF
cdr3_nt: TGCGCCAGCAGCTTCAACCAGGGGCTCATGGACGGCTACACCTTC

d_call: NA
clone_size: NA
v_call: TRBV6-5
j_call: TRBJ2-7
cdr3_aa: CASSSPGGRGEQYF
cdr3_nt: TGTGCCAGCAGTTCACCTGGGGGAAGGGGCGAGCAGTACTTC

d_call: NA
clone_size: NA
v_call: TRBV7-2
j_call: TRBJ1-1
cdr3_aa: CASSLDRSWGEAFF
cdr3_nt: TGTGCCAGCAGCCTCGACAGGAGCTGGGGTGAAGCTTTCTTT

d_call: TRBD2
clone_size: NA
v_call: TRBV7-6
j_call: TRBJ2-7
cdr3_aa: CASSLGLADNYEQYF
cdr3_nt: TGCGCCAGCAGCTTAGGACTAGCGGACAACTACGAGCAGTACTTC

d_call: NA
clone_size: NA
v_call: TRBV10-2
j_call: TRBJ2-7
cdr3_aa: CASRLELLSYEQYF
cdr3_nt: TGCGCCAGCAGGCTAGAACTCCTCTCCTACGAGCAGTACTTC

d_call: NA
clone_size: NA
v_call: TRBV4-2
j_call: TRBJ1-1
cdr3_aa: CASSQEAWNTEAFF
cdr3_nt: TGTGCCAGCAGCCAAGAAGCTTGGAACACTGAAGCTTTCTTT

d_call: NA
clone_size: NA
v_call: TRBV12-3/TRBV12-4
j_call: TRBJ2-7
cdr3_aa: CASSPSQGLGEQYF
cdr3_nt: TGTGCCAGCAGTCCTTCACAGGGTCTAGGCGAGCAGTACTTC

d_call: NA
clone_size: NA
v_call: TRBV19
j_call: TRBJ1-5
cdr3_aa: CASSMDARNQPQHF
cdr3_nt: TGTGCCAGTAGTATGGACGCCCGGAATCAGCCCCAGCATTTT

d_call: NA
clone_size: NA
v_call: TRBV20-1
j_call: TRBJ1-2
cdr3_aa: CSASVEGTRGYTF
cdr3_nt: TGCAGTGCTAGTGTGGAGGGGACTCGTGGCTACACCTTC

d_call: NA
clone_size: NA
v_call: TRBV2
j_call: TRBJ2-5
cdr3_aa: CASSQIADQVTQYF
cdr3_nt: TGTGCCAGCAGCCAAATAGCGGACCAAGTTACCCAGTACTTC

d_call: TRBD1
clone_size: NA
v_call: TRBV7-8
j_call: TRBJ1-1
cdr3_aa: CASSSQGATEAFF
cdr3_nt: TGTGCCAGCAGCTCCCAGGGGGCCACTGAAGCTTTCTTT

d_call: TRBD1
clone_size: NA
v_call: TRBV15
j_call: TRBJ1-5
cdr3_aa: CATSWTGFDQPRHF
cdr3_nt: TGTGCCACCAGCTGGACAGGGTTCGATCAGCCCCGGCATTTT

d_call: TRBD2
clone_size: NA
v_call: TRBV7-6
j_call: TRBJ2-5
cdr3_aa: CASSFAGVGETQYF
cdr3_nt: TGTGCCAGCAGCTTCGCGGGAGTAGGGGAGACCCAGTACTTC

d_call: TRBD1
clone_size: NA
v_call: TRBV3-1
j_call: TRBJ2-7
cdr3_aa: CASSQRQGSQYF
cdr3_nt: TGTGCCAGCAGCCAACGACAGGGTTCGCAGTACTTC

d_call: TRBD1
clone_size: NA
v_call: TRBV7-9
j_call: TRBJ1-2
cdr3_aa: CASRTGTGSYGYTF
cdr3_nt: TGTGCCAGCAGAACCGGGACAGGGTCCTATGGCTACACCTTC

d_call: NA
clone_size: NA
v_call: TRBV6-2/TRBV6-3
j_call: TRBJ2-7
cdr3_aa: CASSYSIGGYEQYF
cdr3_nt: TGTGCCAGCAGTTACTCGATTGGTGGCTACGAGCAGTACTTC

d_call: TRBD2
clone_size: NA
v_call: TRBV15
j_call: TRBJ2-1
cdr3_aa: CATSRDTLAVNNEQFF
cdr3_nt: TGTGCCACCAGCAGAGATACACTAGCGGTGAACAATGAGCAGTTCTTC

d_call: NA
clone_size: few
v_call: TRBV19
j_call: TRBJ2-6
cdr3_aa: CASNRGGPGANVLTF
cdr3_nt: TGTGCCAGTAACAGGGGGGGACCTGGGGCCAACGTCCTGACTTTC

d_call: NA
clone_size: NA
v_call: TRBV28
j_call: TRBJ2-7
cdr3_aa: CASSLVDSLGTYEQYF
cdr3_nt: TGTGCCAGCAGTTTAGTAGACAGCCTGGGGACATACGAGCAGTACTTC

d_call: TRBD1
clone_size: NA
v_call: TRBV2
j_call: TRBJ1-6
cdr3_aa: CASTGTGTNSPLHF
cdr3_nt: TGTGCCAGCACCGGGACAGGGACTAATTCACCCCTCCACTTT

d_call: TRBD1
clone_size: few
v_call: TRBV20-1
j_call: TRBJ2-7
cdr3_aa: CSASDRVSYEQYF
cdr3_nt: TGCAGTGCTAGCGACAGGGTCTCCTACGAGCAGTACTTC

d_call: TRBD1
clone_size: few
v_call: TRBV20-1
j_call: TRBJ2-7
cdr3_aa: CSASGTGIYEQYF
cdr3_nt: TGCAGTGCTAGTGGGACAGGAATCTACGAGCAGTACTTC

d_call: NA
clone_size: NA
v_call: TRBV20-1
j_call: TRBJ1-3
cdr3_aa: CSALDRYTGNTIYF
cdr3_nt: TGCAGTGCCCTGGACAGATATACTGGAAACACCATATATTTT

d_call: NA
clone_size: few
v_call: TRBV5-1
j_call: TRBJ1-5
cdr3_aa: CASSLGGYQPQHF
cdr3_nt: TGCGCCAGCAGCTTGGGAGGGTATCAGCCCCAGCATTTT

d_call: TRBD1
clone_size: NA
v_call: TRBV10-3
j_call: TRBJ2-7
cdr3_aa: CASSYGQGGEQYF
cdr3_nt: TGTGCCAGCAGTTACGGACAGGGCGGCGAGCAGTACTTC

d_call: NA
clone_size: few
v_call: TRBV20-1
j_call: TRBJ2-7
cdr3_aa: CSLTGWSGDSSYEQYF
cdr3_nt: TGCAGTCTAACAGGGTGGAGCGGGGACAGCTCCTACGAGCAGTACTTC

d_call: NA
clone_size: NA
v_call: TRBV29-1
j_call: TRBJ1-2
cdr3_aa: CSVEDATGYDNYGYTF
cdr3_nt: TGCAGCGTTGAAGATGCTACAGGGTATGATAACTATGGCTACACCTTC

d_call: TRBD1
clone_size: few
v_call: TRBV5-6
j_call: TRBJ2-6
cdr3_aa: CASSLGGTGLGANVLTF
cdr3_nt: TGTGCCAGCAGCTTGGGGGGGACAGGGCTTGGGGCCAACGTCCTGACTTTC

d_call: NA
clone_size: few
v_call: TRBV10-3
j_call: TRBJ1-1
cdr3_aa: CATSLGGMNTEAFF
cdr3_nt: TGTGCCACCTCCCTCGGGGGGATGAACACTGAAGCTTTCTTT

d_call: NA
clone_size: NA
v_call: TRBV2
j_call: TRBJ2-2
cdr3_aa: CASSEPNQGRSSTGELFF
cdr3_nt: TGTGCCAGCAGTGAACCCAACCAGGGACGGTCGAGCACCGGGGAGCTGTTTTTT

d_call: TRBD2
clone_size: NA
v_call: TRBV19
j_call: TRBJ2-7
cdr3_aa: CASTQRSGTLSYEQYF
cdr3_nt: TGTGCCAGTACCCAAAGGAGCGGGACCCTCTCCTACGAGCAGTACTTC

d_call: TRBD1
clone_size: NA
v_call: TRBV27
j_call: TRBJ2-5
cdr3_aa: CASHPGTGFLETQYF
cdr3_nt: TGTGCCAGCCATCCCGGGACAGGGTTTTTGGAGACCCAGTACTTC

d_call: NA
clone_size: NA
v_call: TRBV3-1
j_call: TRBJ1-2
cdr3_aa: CASTDGGNCGYTF
cdr3_nt: TGTGCCAGTACGGACGGCGGGAACTGTGGCTACACCTTC

d_call: TRBD2
clone_size: NA
v_call: TRBV5-1
j_call: TRBJ2-7
cdr3_aa: CASTLAGDIEQYF
cdr3_nt: TGCGCCAGTACATTAGCGGGAGATATCGAGCAGTACTTC

d_call: NA
clone_size: many
v_call: TRBV5-8
j_call: TRBJ2-3
cdr3_aa: CASSLLGARADTQYF
cdr3_nt: TGTGCCAGCAGCTTGCTGGGGGCGCGCGCAGATACGCAGTATTTT

d_call: NA
clone_size: few
v_call: TRBV7-2
j_call: TRBJ1-2
cdr3_aa: CASSLNAPGLSYGYTF
cdr3_nt: TGTGCCAGCAGCTTAAATGCACCCGGGCTAAGTTATGGCTACACCTTC

d_call: TRBD1
clone_size: few
v_call: TRBV15
j_call: TRBJ1-2
cdr3_aa: CATSSSRSGQGSYTF
cdr3_nt: TGTGCCACCAGCAGCTCCAGGTCGGGACAGGGTAGCTACACCTTC

d_call: NA
clone_size: NA
v_call: TRBV7-2
j_call: TRBJ2-7
cdr3_aa: CASSPSTPYEQYF
cdr3_nt: TGTGCCAGCAGCCCGTCAACCCCCTACGAGCAGTACTTC

d_call: TRBD2
clone_size: NA
v_call: TRBV10-2
j_call: TRBJ2-3
cdr3_aa: CASSREAGTSGPDTQYF
cdr3_nt: TGCGCCAGCAGCCGTGAAGCCGGGACTAGCGGACCAGATACGCAGTATTTT

d_call: NA
clone_size: many
v_call: TRBV15
j_call: TRBJ2-3
cdr3_aa: CATSRDFPDTQYF
cdr3_nt: TGTGCCACCAGCAGAGATTTCCCAGATACGCAGTATTTT

d_call: NA
clone_size: NA
v_call: TRBV11-2
j_call: TRBJ2-7
cdr3_aa: CASSLDGLNEQYF
cdr3_nt: TGTGCCAGCAGCTTAGATGGACTAAACGAGCAGTACTTC

d_call: TRBD2
clone_size: few
v_call: TRBV7-2
j_call: TRBJ2-7
cdr3_aa: CASSFSGPGEQYF
cdr3_nt: TGTGCCAGCAGCTTTAGCGGGCCGGGGGAGCAGTACTTC

d_call: TRBD2
clone_size: NA
v_call: TRBV10-1
j_call: TRBJ2-5
cdr3_aa: CASSEGLAGGQETQYF
cdr3_nt: TGCGCCAGCAGTGAGGGGCTAGCGGGGGGTCAAGAGACCCAGTACTTC

d_call: TRBD2
clone_size: many
v_call: TRBV7-6
j_call: TRBJ2-2
cdr3_aa: CASSFFRGANTGELFF
cdr3_nt: TGTGCCAGCAGCTTTTTTCGGGGGGCGAACACCGGGGAGCTGTTTTTT

d_call: NA
clone_size: NA
v_call: TRBV28
j_call: TRBJ1-5
cdr3_aa: CASKKVLDQPQHF
cdr3_nt: TGTGCCAGCAAAAAGGTCCTTGATCAGCCCCAGCATTTT

d_call: NA
clone_size: few
v_call: TRBV20-1
j_call: TRBJ1-5
cdr3_aa: CSASREGRRNQPQHF
cdr3_nt: TGCAGTGCTAGCCGGGAGGGCCGTAGGAATCAGCCCCAGCATTTT

d_call: TRBD2
clone_size: NA
v_call: TRBV7-2
j_call: TRBJ2-7
cdr3_aa: CASSHGLALYEQYF
cdr3_nt: TGTGCCAGCAGCCACGGACTAGCACTCTACGAGCAGTACTTC

d_call: NA
clone_size: NA
v_call: TRBV12-3/TRBV12-4
j_call: TRBJ1-6
cdr3_aa: CASGPPLHF
cdr3_nt: TGTGCCAGCGGGCCACCCCTCCACTTT

d_call: TRBD1
clone_size: NA
v_call: TRBV7-9
j_call: TRBJ2-7
cdr3_aa: CASIIPGQGAYEQYF
cdr3_nt: TGTGCCAGCATCATACCGGGGCAGGGGGCCTACGAGCAGTACTTC

d_call: NA
clone_size: few
v_call: TRBV2
j_call: TRBJ1-6
cdr3_aa: CASSEAQAEGGSYNSPLHF
cdr3_nt: TGTGCCAGCAGTGAAGCGCAGGCGGAGGGGGGCTCCTATAATTCACCCCTCCACTTT

d_call: NA
clone_size: NA
v_call: TRBV15
j_call: TRBJ2-7
cdr3_aa: CATSSLRGAEQYF
cdr3_nt: TGTGCCACCAGCAGCTTGAGGGGGGCCGAGCAGTACTTC

d_call: TRBD2
clone_size: NA
v_call: TRBV7-9
j_call: TRBJ2-1
cdr3_aa: CASSQLGLESEQFF
cdr3_nt: TGTGCCAGCAGCCAACTCGGACTAGAATCGGAGCAGTTCTTC